This T cell receptor (beta chain) was captured by sequencing in a study of cytomegalovirus exposure and HLA in healthy donors. Primers: 60 Vbeta forward and 13 Jbeta reverse. Assay used: immunoSEQ multiplex PCR; TCRdb lists only in-frame clones, some missing. The sample consists of some 190,000 clones, about four fifths of them appearing once. As concerns this clone: The target antigen is unknown.

CDR3 length equals 17 residues. Trimming shortened V by 0 bases and J by 7 bases, and 21 bases separated the two germline ends. From germline, CDR1 is LNHNV and CDR2 YYDKDF (reference sequence). Study-wide results and caveats: Relative to equally common others, HLA-associated TCR beta chains showed greater clonal expansion in a later analysis.

This clonotype was sampled from a woman aged 25 to 39 in good health and CMV-seronegative. The V gene is TRBV15, the J gene TRBJ1-2; TRBD1 is a possible D gene (5 bases). The specimen sequenced was PBMCs. CDR3 residues: CATSRDGGTLGEVGYTF. Written as DNA, the CDR3 is TGTGCCACCAGCAGAGACGGGGGGACGCTCGGGGAGGTTGGCTACACCTTC.